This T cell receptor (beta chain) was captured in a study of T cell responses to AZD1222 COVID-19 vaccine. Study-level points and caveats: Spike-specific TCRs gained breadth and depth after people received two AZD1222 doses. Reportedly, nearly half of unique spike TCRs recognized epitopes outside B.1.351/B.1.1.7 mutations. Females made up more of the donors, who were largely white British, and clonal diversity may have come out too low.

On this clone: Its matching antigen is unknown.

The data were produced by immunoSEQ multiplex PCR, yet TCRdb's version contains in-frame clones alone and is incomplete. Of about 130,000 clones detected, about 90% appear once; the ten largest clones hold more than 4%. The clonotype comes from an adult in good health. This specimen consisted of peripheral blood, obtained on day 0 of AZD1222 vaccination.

CDR3 protein: CARRNTGTANSPLHF. CDR3 nucleotide sequence: TGTGCCAGAAGAAATACCGGGACCGCAAATTCACCCCTCCACTTT. This chain connects TRBV5-3 to TRBJ1-6, with a tentative D call TRBD1 (5 bases). TRBV5-3 qualifies as an ORF whose function is uncertain. V lost 5 bases, J lost 7 bases, and 16 bases lay in between. This CDR3 comprises 15 residues.